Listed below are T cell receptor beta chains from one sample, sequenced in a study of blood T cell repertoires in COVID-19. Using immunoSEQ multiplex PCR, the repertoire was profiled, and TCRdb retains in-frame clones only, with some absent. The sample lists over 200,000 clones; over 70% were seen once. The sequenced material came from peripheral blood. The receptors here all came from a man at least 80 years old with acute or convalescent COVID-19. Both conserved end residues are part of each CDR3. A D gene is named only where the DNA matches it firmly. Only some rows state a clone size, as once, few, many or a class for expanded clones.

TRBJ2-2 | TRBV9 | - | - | TGTGCCAGCAGCGTAGTCGGACAGAACACCGGGGAGCTGTTTTTT | CASSVVGQNTGELFF
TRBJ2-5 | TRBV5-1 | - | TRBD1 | TGCGCCAGCAGCACACAGGGGAATAAAGAGACCCAGTACTTC | CASSTQGNKETQYF
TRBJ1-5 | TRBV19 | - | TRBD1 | TGTGCCAGTAGTCGCACAGGGGGCTGGAATCAGCCCCAGCATTTT | CASSRTGGWNQPQHF
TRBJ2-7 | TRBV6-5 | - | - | TGTGCCAGCAGTTACTCGCGGGGGCCCTACGAGCAGTACTTC | CASSYSRGPYEQYF
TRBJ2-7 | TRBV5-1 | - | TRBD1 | TGCGCCAGCAGCTTGGGGGGGACAGGAGATACCTACGAGCAGTACTTC | CASSLGGTGDTYEQYF
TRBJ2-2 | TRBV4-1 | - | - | TGCGCCAGCAGTCGGGACTTATGGGCCGGGGAGCTGTTTTTT | CASSRDLWAGELFF
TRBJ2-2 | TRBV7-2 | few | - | TGTGCCAGCAGCTTATTTCAGGGGAACACCGGGGAGCTGTTTTTT | CASSLFQGNTGELFF
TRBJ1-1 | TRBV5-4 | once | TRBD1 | TGTGCCAGCAGCCCCCGTGACAGGGGCCCAACTGAAGCTTTCTTT | CASSPRDRGPTEAFF
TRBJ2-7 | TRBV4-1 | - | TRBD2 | TGCGCCAGCAGCCTCCTGTCCTTAGCGGGAGGGAATCCCTACGAGCAGTACTTC | CASSLLSLAGGNPYEQYF
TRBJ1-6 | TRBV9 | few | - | TGTGCCAGCAGCGTAGGTGGAGAAAATTCACCCCTCCACTTT | CASSVGGENSPLHF
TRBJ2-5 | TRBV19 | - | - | TGTGCCAGTACCCAATCCGGGACACCTAAAGAGACCCAGTACTTC | CASTQSGTPKETQYF
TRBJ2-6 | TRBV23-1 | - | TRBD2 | TGCGCCCATCCCCTTCGACTAGCGGGGAGGTCTGGGGCCAACGTCCTGACTTTC | CAHPLRLAGRSGANVLTF
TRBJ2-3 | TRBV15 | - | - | TGTGCCACCAGCAGAGGGCTAGCAGACACAGATACGCAGTATTTT | CATSRGLADTDTQYF
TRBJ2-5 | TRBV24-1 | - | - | TGTGCCACCAGTGCTCGAGGTCGAGAGACCCAGTACTTC | CATSARGRETQYF
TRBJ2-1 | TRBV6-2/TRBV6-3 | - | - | TGTGCCAGCAGTTCTTTCCATGAGCAGTTCTTC | CASSSFHEQFF
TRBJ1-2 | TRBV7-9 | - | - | TGTGCCAGCAGCTTAGCGGGCACAACTGTACTCCTTAACTATGGCTACACCTTC | CASSLAGTTVLLNYGYTF
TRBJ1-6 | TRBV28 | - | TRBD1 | TGTGCCAGCAGTTGGGGGACAGGGGGAAGCTCACCCCTCCACTTT | CASSWGTGGSSPLHF
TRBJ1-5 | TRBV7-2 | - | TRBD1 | TGTGCCAGCAGCACAGGGGGCTTAAGGGGCAATCAGCCCCAGCATTTT | CASSTGGLRGNQPQHF
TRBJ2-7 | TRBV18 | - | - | TGTGCCAGCTCTCAAGGTCTAATGGACTTGTACTTC | CASSQGLMDLYF